A single sample gave rise to the 8 T cell receptor beta chains below, sequenced in a study of graft-versus-host responses after intestinal transplantation (dated by TCRdb to the early 2020s). No antigen is known for these receptors. The method was the immunoSEQ multiplex PCR assay. TCRdb mirrors the immuneACCESS table, restricted to in-frame sequences. Some clones are absent from its copies; in checked studies, under half trace to an unresolved V gene, and the reason for the others is unknown. For this sample the table gives approximately 100,000 clones, of which roughly 90% were detected only once. The ten largest clones capture 0.7% to 0.9% of the sample. The time point label on this specimen signifies: cells obtained before transplantation from donor or recipient. The sample consisted of unstimulated CD4+ T cells sorted from spleen or lymph node cells, taken before intestinal transplant. These TCRs come from a human donor who received an intestinal transplant.

In DNA, the CDR3 is TGCGCCAGCAGCCAAAGAGCTATACAAGAGACCCAGTACTTC. Translating gives CASSQRAIQETQYF. V gene TRBV4-1 combines with J gene TRBJ2-5; D gene unclear. Germline loops: CDR1 MGHRA, CDR2 YSYEKL. V dropped 2 bases and J dropped 2 bases, with 9 bases sitting between them. The CDR3 is made up of 14 amino acids.

The chain uses TRBV1 and TRBJ2-1. TRBV1 is a pseudogene locus. The CDR3 totals 12 residues. The CDR3 spells CTSSTPRDEQFF. For the CDR3, the DNA is TGCACCAGCAGCACCCCTAGGGATGAGCAGTTCTTC.

The CDR3 protein is CASSPRTSGRGTDTQYF. The CDR3 DNA follows: TGTGCCAGCAGCCCGCGGACTAGCGGGAGAGGGACAGATACGCAGTATTTT. This chain links TRBV7-2 with TRBJ2-3, with 13 bases lining up with TRBD2. The V gene end was trimmed by 5 bases and the J gene end by 3 bases; junction bases not matched to a gene: 8. The CDR3 contains 17 residues. Germline assignment: CDR1 SGHTA and CDR2 FQGNSA.

This clone was seen only a few times. The chain is built from TRBV6-5 and TRBJ1-4; D gene uncertain. Germline V gene lookup returns CDR1 MNHEY and CDR2 SVGAGI. V shed 5 bases and J shed 0 bases, with 10 bases lying between them. The CDR3 runs to 15 residues. The CDR3 sequence: CASSMTRPTNEKLFF. The CDR3 DNA is TGTGCCAGCAGTATGACACGTCCAACTAATGAAAAACTGTTTTTT.

The chain joins TRBV6-1 to TRBJ2-7; 10 bases line up with TRBD1. V shed 3 bases and J 3 bases; nucleotides not matched to a gene: 8. CDR3 size: 16 residues. From germline, CDR1 is MNHNS and CDR2 SASEGT. CDR3 in DNA: TGTGCCAGCAGTGACCCCGGACAGGGGGGGGTCTACGAGCAGTACTTC. Protein product: CASSDPGQGGVYEQYF.

A single count supports this clone. The chain couples TRBV5-1 to TRBJ2-7; no reliable D call. Germline CDR1 is SGHRS and CDR2 is YFSETQ. The V and J ends lost 0 bases and 3 bases respectively, with 4 bases between them. CDR3 size: 12 residues. For the CDR3, the DNA is TGCGCCAGCAGCTTGGATCACTACGAGCAGTACTTC. Translated, it gives CASSLDHYEQYF.

The V call is TRBV6-5, the J call TRBJ1-6, with TRBD1 as a possible D gene (6 bases). The CDR3 contains 15 residues. V dropped 0 bases and J dropped 11 bases, with 14 bases sitting between them. Germline-derived CDR1 and CDR2 are MNHEY and SVGAGI. This CDR3 is CASSYSRGELAPLHF. DNA of the CDR3: TGTGCCAGCAGTTACTCGAGGGGGGAATTGGCACCCCTCCACTTT.

The chain joins TRBV6-1 to TRBJ2-4; 7 nucleotides align to TRBD2. Germline CDR1 reads MNHNS; CDR2 reads SASEGT. Unmatched junction bases numbered 16, after V lost 2 bases and J lost 9 bases. The CDR3 has 17 amino acids. DNA of the CDR3: TGTGCCAGCAGTGAACGGACTAGTAGTGTGGTCGAGAGCATTCAGTACTTC. Protein sequence: CASSERTSSVVESIQYF.